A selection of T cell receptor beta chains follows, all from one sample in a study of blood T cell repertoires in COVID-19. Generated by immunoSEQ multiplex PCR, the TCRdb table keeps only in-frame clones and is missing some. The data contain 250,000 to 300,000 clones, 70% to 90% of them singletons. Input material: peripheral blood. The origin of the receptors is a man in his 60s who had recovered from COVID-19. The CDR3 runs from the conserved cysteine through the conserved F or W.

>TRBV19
CASSPSPPSGRANEQFF
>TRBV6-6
CASSPTVSAGTSFF
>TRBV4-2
CASSQDLSAQGNEKLFF
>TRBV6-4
CASSLTGGTEAFF
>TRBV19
CASGTGGTDTQYF
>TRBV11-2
CASSKTSGGNNEQFF
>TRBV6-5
CASSYIQGSGANVLTF
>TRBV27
CASSLNRDHYGYTF
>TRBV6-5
CASSYSTGGRANVLTF
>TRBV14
CASSQRSGGSTDTQYF
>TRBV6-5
CASRITTGSQYF
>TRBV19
CASSIDHRGTEAFF
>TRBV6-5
CASSYSLTGGGLRQYF
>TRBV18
CASSPHGVSYNEQFF
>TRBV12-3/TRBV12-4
CASRLSRNTEAFF
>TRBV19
CASSIPGQGGRNQPQHF
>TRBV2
CATRGGTTGANVLTF
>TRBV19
CASSIPGIEKLFF
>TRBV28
CASSLGQGNSPLHF
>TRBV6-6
CASSLQRGTGSPYEQYF
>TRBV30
CAWRPSRRDSIKTQYF
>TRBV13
CASSTRTGGENTIYF
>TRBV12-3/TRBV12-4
CASSKQGGGYTF
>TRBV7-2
CASRNRGRGRINNEQFF
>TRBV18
CASSPSGQLAKNIQYF
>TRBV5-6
CASSSNGRGRYNEQFF
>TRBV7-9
CASSLSPGDGGYTF
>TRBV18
CASSPRVGRYTDTQYF
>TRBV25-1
CASSAGQLTGFQETQYF
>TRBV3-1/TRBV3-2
CASSRSAGGTYNSPLHF
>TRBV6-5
CATSPYRDSNQPQHF
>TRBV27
CASSSKADRFNQPQHF
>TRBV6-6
CASSRVTQGLAGIRGTQYF
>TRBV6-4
CASSMTAGAAEAFF
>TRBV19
CASSIEHGGAVLWNTGELFF
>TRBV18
CASSPPSGQKYGYTF
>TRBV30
CACKDKRNSPLHF
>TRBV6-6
CASSGTGPAGGELFF
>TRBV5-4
CASSPGTAGNSPLHF
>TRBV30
CAWRDSFRAFF
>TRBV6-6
CASSYPPGQVGTEAFF
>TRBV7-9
CASSLDSSGDKVRYF
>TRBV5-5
CASSPSAGTNTGELFF
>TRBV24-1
CATSDPGTSGKETQYF
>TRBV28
CASSLNTQGYGYTF